This T cell receptor (beta chain) was observed in a study of blood T cell repertoires in COVID-19. Whole-study context: Italy, Spain and the United States were the sources of the convalescent and acute COVID-19 samples. From T cells, B-cell-depleted T cells, or PBMCs came the material, which was cDNA or gDNA.

As handled by the study authors: The assay estimated nucleated cells by amplifying reference gene primers. Some clones are missing from TCRdb's copy, which holds only in-frame ones; the method was immunoSEQ multiplex PCR. Clone size and the V and J calls come from that table; the DNA yielded D and trimming. Here the sample spans 200,000 to 250,000 clones, 88% being singletons. V trimming: 0 bases; J trimming: 6 bases; junction bases outside the gene matches: 4. The CDR3 has 15 residues. CDR1 is SGHTS, CDR2 YDEGEE, per germline. Patients at the Seattle site were enrolled during active infection and followed longitudinally.

J is TRBJ2-1 and V is TRBV5-8; 9 bases line up with TRBD1. The specimen sequenced was peripheral blood. This TCR was recovered from a man in his forties or fifties with COVID-19, enrolled during active disease. The CDR3 protein is CASSLEQGAVNEQFF. The CDR3 nucleotides read TGTGCCAGCAGCTTGGAACAGGGGGCCGTCAATGAGCAGTTCTTC.